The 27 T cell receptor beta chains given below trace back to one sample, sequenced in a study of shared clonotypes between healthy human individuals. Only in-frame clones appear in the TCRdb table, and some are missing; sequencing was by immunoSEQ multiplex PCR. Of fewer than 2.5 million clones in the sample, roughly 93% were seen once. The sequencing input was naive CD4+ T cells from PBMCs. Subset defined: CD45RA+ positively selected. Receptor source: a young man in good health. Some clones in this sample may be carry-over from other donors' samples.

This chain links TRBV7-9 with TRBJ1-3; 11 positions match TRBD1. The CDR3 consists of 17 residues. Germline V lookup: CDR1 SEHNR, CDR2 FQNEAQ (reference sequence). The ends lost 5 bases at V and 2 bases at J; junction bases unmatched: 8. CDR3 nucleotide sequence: TGTGCCAGCAGCGTCTACCGGGACAGGGGGGCTGGAAACACCATATATTTT. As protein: CASSVYRDRGAGNTIYF.

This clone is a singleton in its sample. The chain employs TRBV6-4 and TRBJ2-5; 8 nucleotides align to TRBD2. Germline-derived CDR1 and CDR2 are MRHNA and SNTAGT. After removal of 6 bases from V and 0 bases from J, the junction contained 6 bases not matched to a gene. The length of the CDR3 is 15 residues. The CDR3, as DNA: TGTGCCAGCAGCCGGGGGGGGGCTGACCAAGAGACCCAGTACTTC. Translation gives CASSRGGADQETQYF.

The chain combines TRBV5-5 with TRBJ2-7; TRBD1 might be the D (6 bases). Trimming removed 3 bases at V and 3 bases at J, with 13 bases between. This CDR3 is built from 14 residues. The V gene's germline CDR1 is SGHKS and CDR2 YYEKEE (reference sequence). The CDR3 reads CASSYTGTLYEQYF. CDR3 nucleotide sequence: TGTGCCAGCAGCTATACCGGGACACTCTACGAGCAGTACTTC.

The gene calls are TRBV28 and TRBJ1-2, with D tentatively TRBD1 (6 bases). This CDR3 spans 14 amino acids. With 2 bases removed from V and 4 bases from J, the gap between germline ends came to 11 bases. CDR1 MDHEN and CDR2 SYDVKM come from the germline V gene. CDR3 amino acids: CASSLEGGVYGYTF. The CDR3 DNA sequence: TGTGCCAGCAGTTTAGAGGGGGGCGTCTATGGCTACACCTTC.

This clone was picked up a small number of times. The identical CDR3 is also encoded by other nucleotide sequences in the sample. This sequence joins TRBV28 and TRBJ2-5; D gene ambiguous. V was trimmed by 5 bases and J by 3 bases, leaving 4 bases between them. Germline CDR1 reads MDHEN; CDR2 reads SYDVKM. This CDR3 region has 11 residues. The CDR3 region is CASSLEETQYF. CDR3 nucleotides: TGTGCCAGCAGTCTAGAAGAGACCCAGTACTTC.

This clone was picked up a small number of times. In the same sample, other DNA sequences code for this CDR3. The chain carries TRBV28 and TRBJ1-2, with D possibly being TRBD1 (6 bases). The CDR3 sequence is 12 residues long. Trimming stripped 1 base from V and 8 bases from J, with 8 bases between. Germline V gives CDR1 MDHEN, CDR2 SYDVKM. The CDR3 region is CASSLYTGGYTF. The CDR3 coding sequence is TGTGCCAGCAGTTTATACACAGGGGGCTACACCTTC.

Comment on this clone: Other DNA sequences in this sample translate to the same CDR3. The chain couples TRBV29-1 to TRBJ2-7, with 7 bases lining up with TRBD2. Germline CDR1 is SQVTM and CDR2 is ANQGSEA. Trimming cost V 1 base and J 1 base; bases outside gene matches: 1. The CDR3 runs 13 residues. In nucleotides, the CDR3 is TGCAGCGTTGAAGGGGGGGGTTCCTACGAGCAGTACTTC. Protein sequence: CSVEGGGSYEQYF.

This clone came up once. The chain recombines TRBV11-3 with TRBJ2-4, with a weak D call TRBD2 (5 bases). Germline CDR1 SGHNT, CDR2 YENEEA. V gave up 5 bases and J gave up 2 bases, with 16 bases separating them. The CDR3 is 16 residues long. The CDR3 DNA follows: TGTGCCAGCAGCCCCAGACTCGGGGTAACCAAAAACATTCAGTACTTC. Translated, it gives CASSPRLGVTKNIQYF.

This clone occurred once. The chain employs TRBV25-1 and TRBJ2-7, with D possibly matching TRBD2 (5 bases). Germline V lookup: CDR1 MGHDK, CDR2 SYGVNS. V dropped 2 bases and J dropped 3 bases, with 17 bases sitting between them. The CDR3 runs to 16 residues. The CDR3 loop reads CASSETQRRPFYEQYF. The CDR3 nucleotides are TGTGCCAGCAGTGAAACCCAGCGGAGACCCTTCTACGAGCAGTACTTC.

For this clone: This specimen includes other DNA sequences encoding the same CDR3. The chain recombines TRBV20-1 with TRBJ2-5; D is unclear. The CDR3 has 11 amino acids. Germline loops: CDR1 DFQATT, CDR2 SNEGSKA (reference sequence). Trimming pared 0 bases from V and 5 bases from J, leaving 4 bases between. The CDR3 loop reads CSARDEETQYF. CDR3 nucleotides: TGCAGTGCTAGAGATGAGGAGACCCAGTACTTC.

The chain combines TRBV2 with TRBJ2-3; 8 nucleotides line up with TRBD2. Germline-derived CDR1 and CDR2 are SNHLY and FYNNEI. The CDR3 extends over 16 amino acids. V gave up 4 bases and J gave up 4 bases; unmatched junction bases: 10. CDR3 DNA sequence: TGTGCCAGCAGTGCCGGGAGCGGGAGAATATCAGATACGCAGTATTTT. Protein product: CASSAGSGRISDTQYF.

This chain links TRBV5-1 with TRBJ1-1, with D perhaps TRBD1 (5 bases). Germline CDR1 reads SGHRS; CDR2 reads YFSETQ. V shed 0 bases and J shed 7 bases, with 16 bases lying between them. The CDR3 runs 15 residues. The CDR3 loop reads CASSLAGRRDGEAFF. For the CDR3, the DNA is TGCGCCAGCAGCTTGGCCGGGAGGAGGGACGGTGAAGCTTTCTTT.

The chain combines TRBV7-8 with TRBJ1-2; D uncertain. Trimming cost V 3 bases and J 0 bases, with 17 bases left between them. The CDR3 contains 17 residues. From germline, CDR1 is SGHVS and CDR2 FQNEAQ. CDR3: CASSFLRWQAANYGYTF. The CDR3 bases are TGTGCCAGCAGCTTTCTGAGGTGGCAGGCAGCTAACTATGGCTACACCTTC.

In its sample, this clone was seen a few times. The CDR3 bases are TGTGCCTGGAGTCGTGGGGCTAATCAGCCCCAGCATTTT. As protein: CAWSRGANQPQHF. The V and J genes are TRBV30 and TRBJ1-5, with D perhaps TRBD1 (5 bases). The V gene lost 2 bases and the J gene lost 4 bases, with 9 bases spanning the gap. The V gene's germline CDR1 is GTSNPN and CDR2 SVGIG (reference sequence). The CDR3 spans 13 residues.

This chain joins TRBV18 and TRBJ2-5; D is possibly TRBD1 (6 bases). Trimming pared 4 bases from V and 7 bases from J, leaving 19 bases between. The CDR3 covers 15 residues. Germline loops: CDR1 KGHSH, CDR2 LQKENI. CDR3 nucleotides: TGTGCCAGCTCACTCGGACAGCTCGGGTTGGTGACCCAGTACTTC. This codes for CASSLGQLGLVTQYF. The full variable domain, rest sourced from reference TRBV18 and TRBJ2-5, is NAGVMQNPRHLVRRRGQEARLRCSPMKGHSHVYWYRQLPEEGLKFMVYLQKENIIDESGMPKERFSAEFPKEGPSILRIQQVVRGDSAAYFCASSLGQLGLVTQYFGPGTRLLVL.

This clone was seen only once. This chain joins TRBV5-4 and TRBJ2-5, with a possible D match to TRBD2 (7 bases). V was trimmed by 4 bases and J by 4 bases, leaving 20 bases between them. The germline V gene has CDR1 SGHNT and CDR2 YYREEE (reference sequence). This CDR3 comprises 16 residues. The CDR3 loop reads CASSQYDGGRGETQYF. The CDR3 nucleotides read TGTGCCAGCAGCCAATACGACGGGGGGCGGGGAGAGACCCAGTACTTC.

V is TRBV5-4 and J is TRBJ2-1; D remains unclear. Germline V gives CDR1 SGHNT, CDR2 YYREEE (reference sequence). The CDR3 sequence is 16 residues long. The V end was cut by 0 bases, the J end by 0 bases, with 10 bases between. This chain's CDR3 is CASSLGSLSSYNEQFF. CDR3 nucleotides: TGTGCCAGCAGCTTGGGATCTTTGAGCTCCTACAATGAGCAGTTCTTC.

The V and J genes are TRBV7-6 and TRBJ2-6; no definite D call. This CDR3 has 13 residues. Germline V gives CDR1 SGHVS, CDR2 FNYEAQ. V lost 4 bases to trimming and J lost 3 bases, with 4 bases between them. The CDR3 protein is CASSSGGANVLTF. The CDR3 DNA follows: TGTGCCAGCAGCTCCGGTGGGGCCAACGTCCTGACTTTC.

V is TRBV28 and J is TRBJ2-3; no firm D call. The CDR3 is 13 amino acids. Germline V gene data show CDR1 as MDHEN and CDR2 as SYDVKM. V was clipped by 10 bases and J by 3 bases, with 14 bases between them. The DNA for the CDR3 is TGTGCCACCATTCGTCCCGGGACAGATACGCAGTATTTT. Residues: CATIRPGTDTQYF.

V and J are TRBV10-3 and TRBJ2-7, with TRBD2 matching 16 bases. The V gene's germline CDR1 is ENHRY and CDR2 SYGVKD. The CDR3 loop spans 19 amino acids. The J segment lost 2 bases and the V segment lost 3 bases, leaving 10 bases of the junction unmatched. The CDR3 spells CAISDPGTSGRAFAYEQYF. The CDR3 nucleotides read TGTGCCATCAGTGACCCCGGGACTAGCGGGAGGGCCTTCGCCTACGAGCAGTACTTC.

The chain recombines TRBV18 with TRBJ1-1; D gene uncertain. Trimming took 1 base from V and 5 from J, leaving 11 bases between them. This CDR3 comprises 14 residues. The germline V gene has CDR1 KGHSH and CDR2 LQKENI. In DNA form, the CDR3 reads TGTGCCAGCTCACCACTAGCATATCGGACTGAAGCTTTCTTT. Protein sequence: CASSPLAYRTEAFF.

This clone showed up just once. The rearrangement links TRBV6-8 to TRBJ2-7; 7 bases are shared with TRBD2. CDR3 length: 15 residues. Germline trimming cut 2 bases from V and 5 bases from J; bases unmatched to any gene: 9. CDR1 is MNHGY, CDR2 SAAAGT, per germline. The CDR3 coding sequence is TGTGCCAGCAGTTACCCCTCAGGGAGGGGCAACGAGCAGTACTTC. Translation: CASSYPSGRGNEQYF.

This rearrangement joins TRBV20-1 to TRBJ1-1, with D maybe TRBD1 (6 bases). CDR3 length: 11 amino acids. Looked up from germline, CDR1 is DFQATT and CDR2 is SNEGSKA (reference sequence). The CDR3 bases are TGCACCACAGGGCAGGTCACTGAAGCTTTCTTT. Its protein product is CTTGQVTEAFF.

CDR3 sequence: CASSSGVGHEQYF. The CDR3 region has the DNA TGTGCCAGCAGCTCGGGGGTGGGGCACGAGCAGTACTTC. This rearrangement joins TRBV11-3 to TRBJ2-7, with D tentatively TRBD2 (6 bases). The V gene's germline CDR1 is SGHNT and CDR2 YENEEA. The V and J ends lost 4 bases and 5 bases respectively, with 12 bases between them. The CDR3 sequence is 13 residues long.

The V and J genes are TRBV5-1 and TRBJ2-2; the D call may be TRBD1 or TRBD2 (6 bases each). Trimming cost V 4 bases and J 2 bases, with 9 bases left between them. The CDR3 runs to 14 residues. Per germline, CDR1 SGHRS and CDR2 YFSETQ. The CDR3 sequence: CASSNGGNTGELFF. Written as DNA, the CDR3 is TGCGCCAGCAGCAACGGGGGCAACACCGGGGAGCTGTTTTTT.

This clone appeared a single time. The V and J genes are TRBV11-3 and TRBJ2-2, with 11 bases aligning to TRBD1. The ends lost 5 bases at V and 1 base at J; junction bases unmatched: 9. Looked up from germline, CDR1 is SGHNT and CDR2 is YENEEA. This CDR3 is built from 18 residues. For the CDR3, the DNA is TGTGCCAGCAGCCGAAGGACAGGGGGCGAAGGGAACACCGGGGAGCTGTTTTTT. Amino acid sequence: CASSRRTGGEGNTGELFF.

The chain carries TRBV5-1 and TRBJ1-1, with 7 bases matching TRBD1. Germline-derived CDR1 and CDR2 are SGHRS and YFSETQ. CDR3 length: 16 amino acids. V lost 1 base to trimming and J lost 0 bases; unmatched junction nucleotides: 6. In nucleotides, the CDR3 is TGCGCCAGCAGCTTGATCCGGGACAGTTTGAACACTGAAGCTTTCTTT. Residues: CASSLIRDSLNTEAFF.